This section outlines one T cell receptor (beta chain) sequence together with its context. Its antigen is not identified. Vbeta (60) and Jbeta (13) primers were used in the PCR. Method: immunoSEQ multiplex PCR; TCRdb's copy keeps in-frame clones and lacks some. The ten most abundant clones cover less than 0.6% of a sample with fewer than 100,000 clones. This record comes from a study of cytomegalovirus exposure and HLA in healthy donors. Study background: As released early, the data held 70 million to 100 million unique TCRs from HLA-typed donors.

The ends were cut back, 3 bases at V and 0 bases at J, with 11 bases in the middle. This CDR3 has 15 residues. Germline V CDR1 and CDR2: WNHNN, SYGVQD (reference sequence). Whole-study results and caveats: Segments of the TCR beta V type were, in most cases, productive about 90% or about 30% of the time in an earlier analysis. In vitro testing confirmed a few CMV-associated chains as specific for CMV antigens.

Everyone who donated was a healthy bone marrow donor. The sequencing sample was made of PBMCs. This chain links TRBV10-1 with TRBJ2-5, with a possible D match to TRBD1 (6 bases). The sequence derives from a man aged 50-60 years in good health and CMV-seronegative. The CDR3 nucleotides read TGCGCCAGCAGTGAAGGACAGAAGTACCAAGAGACCCAGTACTTC. It encodes CASSEGQKYQETQYF.